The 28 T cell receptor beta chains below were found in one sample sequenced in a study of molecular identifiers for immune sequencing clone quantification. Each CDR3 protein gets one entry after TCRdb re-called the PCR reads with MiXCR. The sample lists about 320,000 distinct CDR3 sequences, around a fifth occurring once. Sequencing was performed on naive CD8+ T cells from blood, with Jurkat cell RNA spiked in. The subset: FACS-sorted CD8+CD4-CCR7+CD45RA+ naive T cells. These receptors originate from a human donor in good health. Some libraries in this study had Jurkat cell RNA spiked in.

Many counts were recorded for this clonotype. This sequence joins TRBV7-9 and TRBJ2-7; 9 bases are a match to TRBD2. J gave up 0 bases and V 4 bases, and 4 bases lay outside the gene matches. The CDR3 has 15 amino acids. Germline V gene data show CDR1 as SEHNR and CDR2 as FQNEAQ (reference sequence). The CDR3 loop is CASSSLAGSSYEQYF. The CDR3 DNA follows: TGTGCCAGCAGCTCCCTAGCGGGGAGCTCCTACGAGCAGTACTTC.

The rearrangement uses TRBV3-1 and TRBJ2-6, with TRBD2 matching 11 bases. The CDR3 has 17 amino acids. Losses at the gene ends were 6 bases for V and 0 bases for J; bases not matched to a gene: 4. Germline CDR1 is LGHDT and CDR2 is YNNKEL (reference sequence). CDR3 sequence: CASRTSGAISGANVLTF. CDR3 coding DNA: TGTGCCAGCAGGACTAGCGGGGCGATCTCTGGGGCCAACGTCCTGACTTTC.

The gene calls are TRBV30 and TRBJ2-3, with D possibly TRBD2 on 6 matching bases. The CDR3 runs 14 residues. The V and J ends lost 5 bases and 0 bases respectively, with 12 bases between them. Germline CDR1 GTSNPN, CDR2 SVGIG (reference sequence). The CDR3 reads CAWDGGSSTDTQYF. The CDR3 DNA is TGTGCCTGGGACGGGGGTTCTAGCACAGATACGCAGTATTTT.

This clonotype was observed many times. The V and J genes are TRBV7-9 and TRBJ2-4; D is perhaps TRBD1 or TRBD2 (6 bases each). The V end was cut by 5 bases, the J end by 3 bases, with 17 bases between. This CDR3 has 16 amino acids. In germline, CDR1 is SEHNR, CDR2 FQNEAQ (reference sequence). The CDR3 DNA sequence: TGTGCCAGCAGCCAGGGGAGGCCGGACTACAAAAACATTCAGTACTTC. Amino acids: CASSQGRPDYKNIQYF. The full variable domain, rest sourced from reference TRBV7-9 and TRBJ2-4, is DTGVSQNPRHKITKRGQNVTFRCDPISEHNRLYWYRQTLGQGPEFLTYFQNEAQLEKSRLLSDRFSAERPKGSFSTLEIQRTEQGDSAMYLCASSQGRPDYKNIQYFGAGTRLSVL.

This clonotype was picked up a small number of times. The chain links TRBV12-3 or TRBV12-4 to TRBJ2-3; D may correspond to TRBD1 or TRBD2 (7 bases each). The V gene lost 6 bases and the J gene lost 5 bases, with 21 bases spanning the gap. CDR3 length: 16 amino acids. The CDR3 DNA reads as TGTGCCAGCAGGAGGGAGGGGACAGCGGTGATAGATACGCAGTATTTT. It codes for CASRREGTAVIDTQYF.

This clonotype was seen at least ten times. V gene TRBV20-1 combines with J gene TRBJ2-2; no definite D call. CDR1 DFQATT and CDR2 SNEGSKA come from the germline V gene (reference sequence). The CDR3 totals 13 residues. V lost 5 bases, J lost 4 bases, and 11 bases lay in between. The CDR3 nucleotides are TGCAGTGCTCTTTCGGACCTCACCGGGGAGCTGTTTTTT. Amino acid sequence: CSALSDLTGELFF.

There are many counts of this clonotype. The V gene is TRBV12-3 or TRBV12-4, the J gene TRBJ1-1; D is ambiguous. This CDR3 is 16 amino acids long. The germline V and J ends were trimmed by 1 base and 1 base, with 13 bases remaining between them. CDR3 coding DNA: TGTGCCAGCAGTTTAGATTTGGGGTATCAGAACACTGAAGCTTTCTTT. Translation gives CASSLDLGYQNTEAFF.

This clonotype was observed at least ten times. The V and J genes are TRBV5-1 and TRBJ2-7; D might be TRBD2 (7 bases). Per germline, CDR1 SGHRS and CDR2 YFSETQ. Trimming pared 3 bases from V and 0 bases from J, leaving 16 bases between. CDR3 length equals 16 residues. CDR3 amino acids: CASSSLGGGSSYEQYF. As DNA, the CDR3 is TGCGCCAGCAGCTCCCTGGGAGGGGGAAGCTCCTACGAGCAGTACTTC.

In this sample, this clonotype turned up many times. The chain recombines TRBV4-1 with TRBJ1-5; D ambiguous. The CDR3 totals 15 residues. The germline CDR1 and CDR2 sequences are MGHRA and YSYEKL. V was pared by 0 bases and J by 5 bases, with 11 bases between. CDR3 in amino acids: CASSQDEGSYQPQHF. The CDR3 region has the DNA TGCGCCAGCAGCCAAGATGAAGGGTCCTATCAGCCCCAGCATTTT.

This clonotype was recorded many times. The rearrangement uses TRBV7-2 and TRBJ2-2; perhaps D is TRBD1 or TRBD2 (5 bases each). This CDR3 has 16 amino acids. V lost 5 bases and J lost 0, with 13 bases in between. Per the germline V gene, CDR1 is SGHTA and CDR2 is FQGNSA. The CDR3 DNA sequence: TGTGCCAGCAGCCAATTGGGACGGACGAACACCGGGGAGCTGTTTTTT. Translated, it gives CASSQLGRTNTGELFF.

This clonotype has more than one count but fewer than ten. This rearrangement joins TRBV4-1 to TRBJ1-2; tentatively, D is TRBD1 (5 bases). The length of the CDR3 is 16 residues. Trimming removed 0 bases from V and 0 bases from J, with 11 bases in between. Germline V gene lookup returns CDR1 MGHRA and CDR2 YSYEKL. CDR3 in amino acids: CASSQDHTGANYGYTF. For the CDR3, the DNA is TGCGCCAGCAGCCAAGACCATACAGGAGCTAACTATGGCTACACCTTC.

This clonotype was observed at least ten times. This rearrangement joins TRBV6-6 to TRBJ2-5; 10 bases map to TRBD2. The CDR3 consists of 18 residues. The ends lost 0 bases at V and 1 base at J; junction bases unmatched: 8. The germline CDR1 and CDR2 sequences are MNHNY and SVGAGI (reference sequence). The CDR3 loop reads CASSYSNVAGGPQETQYF. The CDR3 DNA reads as TGTGCCAGCAGTTACTCGAATGTAGCGGGGGGCCCCCAAGAGACCCAGTACTTC.

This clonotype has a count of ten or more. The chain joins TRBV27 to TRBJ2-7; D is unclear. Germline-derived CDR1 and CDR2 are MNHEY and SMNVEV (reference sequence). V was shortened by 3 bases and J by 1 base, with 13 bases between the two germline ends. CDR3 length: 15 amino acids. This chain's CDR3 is CASSLSLGTSYEQYF. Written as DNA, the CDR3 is TGTGCCAGCAGTTTGAGTCTCGGTACGTCCTACGAGCAGTACTTC.

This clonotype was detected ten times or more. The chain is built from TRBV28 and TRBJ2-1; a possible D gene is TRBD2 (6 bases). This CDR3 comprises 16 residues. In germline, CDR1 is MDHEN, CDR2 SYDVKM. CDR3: CACQGGNTDSYNEQFF. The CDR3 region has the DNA TGTGCTTGCCAGGGAGGTAACACAGACTCCTACAATGAGCAGTTCTTC.

CDR3 nucleotide sequence: TGTGCCTCCCCTTGGACAGCGGTCACCGGGGAGCTGTTTTTT. Its translation: CASPWTAVTGELFF. J is TRBJ2-2 and V is TRBV6-5; the D gene is possibly TRBD1 (6 bases). CDR1 MNHEY and CDR2 SVGAGI come from the germline V gene. V was clipped by 11 bases and J by 4 bases, with 17 bases between them. The CDR3 consists of 14 residues.

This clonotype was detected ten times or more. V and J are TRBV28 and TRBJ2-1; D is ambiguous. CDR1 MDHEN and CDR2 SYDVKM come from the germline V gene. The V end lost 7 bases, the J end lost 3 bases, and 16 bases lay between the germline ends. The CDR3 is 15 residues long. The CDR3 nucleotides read TGTGCCAGCAACCCCCTAACCGGAGACTACAATGAGCAGTTCTTC. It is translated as CASNPLTGDYNEQFF.

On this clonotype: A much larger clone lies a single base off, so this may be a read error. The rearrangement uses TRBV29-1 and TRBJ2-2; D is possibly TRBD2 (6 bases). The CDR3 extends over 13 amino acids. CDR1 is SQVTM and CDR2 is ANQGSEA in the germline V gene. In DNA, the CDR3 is TGCAGCGTTGTGTACAGATACACCGGGGGGCTGTTTTTT. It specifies CSVVYRYTGGLFF.

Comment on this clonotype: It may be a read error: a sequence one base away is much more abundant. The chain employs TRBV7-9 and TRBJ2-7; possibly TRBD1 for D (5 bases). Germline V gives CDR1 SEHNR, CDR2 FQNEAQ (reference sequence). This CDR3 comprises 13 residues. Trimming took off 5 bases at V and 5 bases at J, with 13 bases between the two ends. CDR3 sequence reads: CASSPGYAHEQYF. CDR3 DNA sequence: TGTGCCAGCAGCCCAGGGTACGCCCACGAGCAGTACTTC.

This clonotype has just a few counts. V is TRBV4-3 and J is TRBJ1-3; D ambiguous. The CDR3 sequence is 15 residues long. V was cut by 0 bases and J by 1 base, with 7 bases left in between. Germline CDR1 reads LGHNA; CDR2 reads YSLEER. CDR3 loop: CASSQDSGSGNTIYF. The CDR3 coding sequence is TGCGCCAGCAGCCAAGATTCCGGGTCTGGAAACACCATATATTTT.

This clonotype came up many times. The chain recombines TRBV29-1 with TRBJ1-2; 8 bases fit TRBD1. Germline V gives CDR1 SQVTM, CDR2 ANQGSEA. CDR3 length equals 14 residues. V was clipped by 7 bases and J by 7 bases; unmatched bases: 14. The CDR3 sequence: CSATGGETVSGYTF. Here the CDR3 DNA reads TGCAGCGCCACAGGGGGAGAAACGGTGTCTGGCTACACCTTC.

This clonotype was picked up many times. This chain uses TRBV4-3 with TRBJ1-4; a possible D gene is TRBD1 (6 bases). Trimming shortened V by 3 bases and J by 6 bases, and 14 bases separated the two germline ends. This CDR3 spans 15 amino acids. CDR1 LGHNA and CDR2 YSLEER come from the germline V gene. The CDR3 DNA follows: TGCGCCAGCAGCCACTCGACAGGACAGCATGAAAAACTGTTTTTT. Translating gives CASSHSTGQHEKLFF.

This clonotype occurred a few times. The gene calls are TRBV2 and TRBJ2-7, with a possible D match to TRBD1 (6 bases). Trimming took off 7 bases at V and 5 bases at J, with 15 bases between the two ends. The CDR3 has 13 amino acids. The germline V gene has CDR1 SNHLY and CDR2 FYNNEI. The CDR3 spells CASIKKGEHEQYF. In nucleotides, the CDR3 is TGTGCCAGCATCAAAAAGGGGGAACACGAGCAGTACTTC.

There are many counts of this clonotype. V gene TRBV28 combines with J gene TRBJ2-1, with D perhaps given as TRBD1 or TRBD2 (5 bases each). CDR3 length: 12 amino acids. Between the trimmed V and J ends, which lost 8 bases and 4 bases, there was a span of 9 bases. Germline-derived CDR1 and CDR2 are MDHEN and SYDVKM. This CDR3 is CASLGDYNEQFF. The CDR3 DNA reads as TGTGCCAGCTTGGGGGATTACAATGAGCAGTTCTTC.

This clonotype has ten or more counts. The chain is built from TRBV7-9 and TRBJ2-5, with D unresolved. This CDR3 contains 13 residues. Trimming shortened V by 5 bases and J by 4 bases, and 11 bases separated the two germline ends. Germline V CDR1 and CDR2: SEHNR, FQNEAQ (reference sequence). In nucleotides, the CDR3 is TGTGCCAGCAGCGACACCCTTGGAGAGACCCAGTACTTC. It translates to CASSDTLGETQYF. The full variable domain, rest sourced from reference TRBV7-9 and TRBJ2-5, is DTGVSQNPRHKITKRGQNVTFRCDPISEHNRLYWYRQTLGQGPEFLTYFQNEAQLEKSRLLSDRFSAERPKGSFSTLEIQRTEQGDSAMYLCASSDTLGETQYFGPGTRLLVL.

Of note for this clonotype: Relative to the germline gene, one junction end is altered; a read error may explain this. CDR3 residues: CAGSPPAGGLRVGFF. In DNA, the CDR3 is TGTGCCGGCAGCCCCCCAGCGGGAGGGCTTAGGGTTGGCTTCTTC. The chain has TRBV7-2 and TRBJ2-1, with 10 bases fitting TRBD2. Germline V CDR1 and CDR2: SGHTA, FQGNSA. CDR3 length: 15 amino acids.

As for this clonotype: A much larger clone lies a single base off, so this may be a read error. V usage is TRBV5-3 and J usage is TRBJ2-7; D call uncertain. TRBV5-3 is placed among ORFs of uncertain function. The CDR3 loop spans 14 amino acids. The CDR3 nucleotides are TGTGCCAGCAGCTCGTCCCTCCAAGTCTACGAGCAGTACTTC. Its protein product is CASSSSLQVYEQYF.

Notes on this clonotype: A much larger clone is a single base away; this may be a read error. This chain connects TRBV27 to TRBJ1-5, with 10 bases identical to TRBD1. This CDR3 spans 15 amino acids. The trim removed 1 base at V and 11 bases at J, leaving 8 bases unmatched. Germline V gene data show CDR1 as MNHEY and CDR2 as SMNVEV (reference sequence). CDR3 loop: CASSLWGQGTQSQHF. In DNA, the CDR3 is TGTGCCAGCAGTTTATGGGGACAGGGGACGCAGTCCCAGCATTTT.

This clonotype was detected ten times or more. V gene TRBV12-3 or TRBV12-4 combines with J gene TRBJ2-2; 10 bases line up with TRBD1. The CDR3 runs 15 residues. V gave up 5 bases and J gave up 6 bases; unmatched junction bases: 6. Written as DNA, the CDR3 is TGTGCCAGCAGTGTCGGGACAGGGGCATCCGGGGAGCTGTTTTTT. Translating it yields CASSVGTGASGELFF.